Detailed here is one T cell receptor (beta chain). The antigen remains undetermined. The CDR3 extends over 15 amino acids. In germline, CDR1 is SGHTA, CDR2 FQGNSA. The germline V and J ends were trimmed by 3 bases and 7 bases, with 18 bases remaining between them. The data originate from a study of cytomegalovirus exposure and HLA in healthy donors. General study points: Generally TCR sequences proved uncommon, though certain public TCRs appeared in numerous donors.

The assay was immunoSEQ multiplex PCR, and TCRdb's table has in-frame clones only and misses some. The data show more than 110,000 clones, 85% to 90% seen once. The sample was PBMCs. The receptor was isolated from a man aged 18 to 35 in good health and CMV-seronegative. The rearrangement joins TRBV7-2 to TRBJ1-2, with D unresolved. CDR3 region: CASSFRGLPRGGYTF. The CDR3 DNA follows: TGTGCCAGCAGCTTCCGCGGGCTACCGAGAGGTGGCTACACCTTC.